What follows are 10 T cell receptor beta chains derived from one specimen sequenced in a study of cytomegalovirus exposure and HLA in healthy donors. The protocol was immunoSEQ multiplex PCR, while the TCRdb copy is restricted to in-frame clones and leaves out a portion. This table has about 330,000 clones, 87% appearing once. Sequenced sample: PBMCs. The origin of the receptors is a woman between 25 and 40 years old in good health and CMV-seropositive.

The chain couples TRBV9 to TRBJ2-1, with no clear D. This CDR3 comprises 13 residues. CDR1 is SGDLS, CDR2 YYNGEE, per germline. Trimming left V 3 bases short and J 4 bases short, with 8 bases between. The CDR3 coding sequence is TGTGCCAGCAGCGGTGGGCTGTACAATGAGCAGTTCTTC. Translated: CASSGGLYNEQFF.

V and J are TRBV5-4 and TRBJ2-7; 11 bases align to TRBD2. J lost 4 bases, V lost 4 bases, and 7 bases had no gene match. This CDR3 is 15 amino acids long. The germline V gene has CDR1 SGHNT and CDR2 YYREEE (reference sequence). CDR3 nucleotide sequence: TGTGCCAGCAGCCCCTCACTAGCGGGAGTATACGAGCAGTACTTC. It is translated as CASSPSLAGVYEQYF.

This clone was counted a few times. The rearrangement links TRBV15 to TRBJ1-2, with TRBD1 identical over 11 bases. The CDR3 covers 14 residues. Unmatched junction bases numbered 2, after V lost 1 base and J lost 7 bases. The germline gives CDR1 LNHNV, CDR2 YYDKDF (reference sequence). The CDR3 sequence is CATSRGGTGGGYTF. DNA of the CDR3: TGTGCCACCAGCAGAGGTGGGACAGGGGGTGGCTACACCTTC.

This sequence joins TRBV6-5 and TRBJ2-2, with D uncertain. The CDR3 loop spans 13 amino acids. Trimming took 2 bases from V and 2 from J, leaving 3 bases between them. CDR1 is MNHEY and CDR2 is SVGAGI in the germline V gene. As DNA, the CDR3 is TGTGCCAGCAGTTACGCTAACACCGGGGAGCTGTTTTTT. Its translation is CASSYANTGELFF.

This chain links TRBV4-3 with TRBJ2-7; TRBD1 is a possible D gene (5 bases). V was trimmed by 1 base and J by 3 bases, leaving 13 bases between them. This CDR3 contains 15 residues. The V gene's germline CDR1 is LGHNA and CDR2 YSLEER. CDR3 residues: CASSQAPAGNYEQYF. In DNA, the CDR3 is TGCGCCAGCAGCCAAGCGCCGGCAGGGAACTACGAGCAGTACTTC.

This chain joins TRBV15 and TRBJ1-5; 7 nucleotides line up with TRBD1. Trimming cost V 5 bases and J 3 bases; bases outside gene matches: 4. There are 14 residues in the CDR3. The V gene's germline CDR1 is LNHNV and CDR2 YYDKDF (reference sequence). The CDR3 region has the DNA TGTGCCACCAGCTTAACAGGGGTCAATCAGCCCCAGCATTTT. This codes for CATSLTGVNQPQHF.

The rearrangement links TRBV6-1 to TRBJ1-6, with D possibly matching TRBD1 (6 bases). The CDR3 sequence is 13 residues long. Per the germline V gene, CDR1 is MNHNS and CDR2 is SASEGT. Trimming left V 6 bases short and J 7 bases short, with 10 bases between. The CDR3 DNA reads TGTGCCAGCAGGGGAACAGGGAATTCACCCCTCCACTTT. Translated, it gives CASRGTGNSPLHF.

This clone occurred once. The genes are TRBV7-9 and TRBJ2-1, with D perhaps TRBD2 (6 bases). Trimming removed 2 bases at V and 8 bases at J, with 10 bases between. The CDR3 consists of 13 residues. Germline values: CDR1 SEHNR, CDR2 FQNEAQ (reference sequence). CDR3 nucleotide sequence: TGTGCCAGCAGCTTAAATCCGGGGGATGAGCAGTTCTTC. Protein: CASSLNPGDEQFF.

The chain couples TRBV20-1 to TRBJ2-1, with D possibly TRBD2 on 5 matching bases. Trimming cost V 8 bases and J 4 bases, with 9 bases left between them. This CDR3 has 11 amino acids. Germline V gives CDR1 DFQATT, CDR2 SNEGSKA (reference sequence). This chain's CDR3 is CSPTGYNEQFF. The CDR3 nucleotides read TGCAGTCCGACGGGGTACAATGAGCAGTTCTTC.

The chain couples TRBV13 to TRBJ1-2; the D is unclear. V was clipped by 5 bases and J by 3 bases, with 10 bases between them. The CDR3 spans 13 residues. Germline CDR1 PRHDT, CDR2 FYEKMQ (reference sequence). In DNA form, the CDR3 reads TGTGCCAGCAGCCTTCGGACTGACTATGGCTACACCTTC. Amino acids: CASSLRTDYGYTF. The full variable domain, completed using reference TRBV13 and TRBJ1-2, is AAGVIQSPRHLIKEKRETATLKCYPIPRHDTVYWYQQGPGQDPQFLISFYEKMQSDKGSIPDRFSAQQFSDYHSELNMSSLELGDSALYFCASSLRTDYGYTFGSGTRLTVV.